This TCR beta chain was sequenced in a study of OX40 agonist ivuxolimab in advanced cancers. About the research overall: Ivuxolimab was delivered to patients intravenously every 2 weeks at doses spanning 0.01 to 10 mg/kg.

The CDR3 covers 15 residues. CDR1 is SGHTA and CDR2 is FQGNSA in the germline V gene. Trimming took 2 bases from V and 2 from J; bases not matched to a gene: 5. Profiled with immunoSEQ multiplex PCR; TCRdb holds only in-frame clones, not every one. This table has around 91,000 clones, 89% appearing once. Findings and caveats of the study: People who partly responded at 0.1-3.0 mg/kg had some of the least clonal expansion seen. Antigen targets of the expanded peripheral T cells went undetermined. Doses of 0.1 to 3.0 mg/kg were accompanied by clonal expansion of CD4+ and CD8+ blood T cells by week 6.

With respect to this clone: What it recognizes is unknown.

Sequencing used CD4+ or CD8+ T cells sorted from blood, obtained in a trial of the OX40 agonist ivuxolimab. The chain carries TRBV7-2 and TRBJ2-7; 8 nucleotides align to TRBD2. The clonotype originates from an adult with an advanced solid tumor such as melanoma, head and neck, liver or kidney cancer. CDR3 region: CASSLRQAGAYEQYF. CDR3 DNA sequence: TGTGCCAGCAGCTTAAGGCAAGCGGGAGCCTACGAGCAGTACTTC.